This record covers a single TCR beta chain. Its antigen is undetermined. This entry belongs to a study of T cells in tuberculosis. General observations from the study: Cases with active tuberculosis were adults, while controls were adolescents.

Profiled with immunoSEQ multiplex PCR; TCRdb holds only in-frame clones, not every one. The top ten hold 3.6% of the sample, which has 45,000 or so clones, 95% seen once. The CDR3 runs to 21 residues. V dropped 6 bases and J dropped 4 bases, with 36 bases sitting between them. CDR1 is WSHSY, CDR2 SAAADI, per germline. Each donor contributed approximately 100,000 T cells on average, unsorted. The TCR comes from a donor aged 10-29 years with latent tuberculosis or without tuberculosis infection. The rearrangement links TRBV10-2 to TRBJ1-1, with D unresolved. Specimen: PBMCs. Here the CDR3 reads CASRRLGPLGKRELGSTEAFF. The CDR3 region has the DNA TGCGCCAGCAGAAGACTAGGACCGCTCGGAAAACGTGAACTTGGGTCCACTGAAGCTTTCTTT.